This paragraph covers one TCR beta chain sequence. Assay: immunoSEQ multiplex PCR; the TCRdb copy retains only in-frame clones and omits some. The data contain about 24,000 clones, 80% to 90% of them singletons. Germline CDR1 SSHAT, CDR2 FNYEAQ (reference sequence). The CDR3 runs 13 residues. V shed 5 bases and J 9 bases; nucleotides not matched to a gene: 6. These data originate in a study of blood T cell repertoires in COVID-19. The source material was peripheral blood. This sequence originates from a man in his 70s with acute or convalescent COVID-19. The gene calls are TRBV7-7 and TRBJ2-1; 8 positions match TRBD2. CDR3 loop: CASSPAGGSEQFF. In DNA form, the CDR3 reads TGTGCCAGCAGCCCGGCGGGGGGAAGTGAGCAGTTCTTC. Using reference TRBV7-7 and TRBJ2-1 for the parts outside the CDR3, the full variable domain is GAGVSQSPRYKVTKRGQDVTLRCDPISSHATLYWYQQALGQGPEFLTYFNYEAQPDKSGLPSDRFSAERPEGSISTLTIQRTEQRDSAMYRCASSPAGGSEQFFGPGTRLTVL.